Below are 23 T cell receptor beta chains sequenced from a single sample in a study of early T cells in non-severe SARS-CoV-2 infection. MiXCR was run by TCRdb on the 5' RACE reads, yielding one entry per CDR3 protein. The sample consists of around 31,000 distinct CDR3 sequences, 5% to 6% of them appearing once. Specimen: whole blood. The source is an adult who was a healthcare worker with PCR-confirmed SARS-CoV-2 infection or an uninfected control (not recorded which).

This clonotype was seen many times. The V and J genes are TRBV5-1 and TRBJ2-3; D is possibly TRBD2 (6 bases). Germline V gives CDR1 SGHRS, CDR2 YFSETQ. CDR3 size: 14 residues. Trimming took 5 bases from V and 1 from J, leaving 11 bases between them. DNA of the CDR3: TGCGCCAGCAGTTCCGAGCGGGGCACAGATACGCAGTATTTT. Residues: CASSSERGTDTQYF.

The V and J genes are TRBV7-6 and TRBJ2-2; 8 nucleotides match TRBD2. The CDR3 runs 16 residues. The germline gives CDR1 SGHVS, CDR2 FNYEAQ. V shed 5 bases and J 5 bases; nucleotides not matched to a gene: 10. The CDR3 DNA sequence: TGTGCCAGCAGCCCCGGGGTAGCGGGACAAACCGGGGAGCTGTTTTTT. This sequence encodes CASSPGVAGQTGELFF.

V gene TRBV7-8 combines with J gene TRBJ2-3, with D hard to call. The length of the CDR3 is 17 residues. The V gene's germline CDR1 is SGHVS and CDR2 FQNEAQ. The V and J ends lost 1 base and 2 bases respectively, with 16 bases between them. CDR3 region: CASSLVSTFDLTDTQYF. Here the CDR3 DNA reads TGTGCCAGCAGCTTAGTCTCCACGTTTGACCTCACAGATACGCAGTATTTT.

This clonotype was observed a handful of times. CDR3 protein: CASSFYVAGRTDTQYF. CDR3 sequence (DNA): TGTGCCAGCAGCTTTTACGTAGCGGGTCGCACAGATACGCAGTATTTT. The chain is built from TRBV7-9 and TRBJ2-3, with 7 bases aligning to TRBD2. The V gene's germline CDR1 is SEHNR and CDR2 FQNEAQ (reference sequence). CDR3 size: 16 residues. J was trimmed by 1 base and V by 3 bases; bases with no gene match: 7.

This clonotype was seen only a few times. V usage is TRBV6-2 or TRBV6-3 and J usage is TRBJ2-2, with 7 nucleotides matching TRBD2. The ends lost 4 bases at V and 0 bases at J; junction bases unmatched: 2. The germline V gene encodes CDR1 MNHEY and CDR2 SVGEGT. The CDR3 has 15 residues. CDR3: CASSSGGANTGELFF. Written as DNA, the CDR3 is TGTGCCAGCAGTTCGGGGGGAGCGAACACCGGGGAGCTGTTTTTT.

This clonotype has a count of ten or more. The V gene is TRBV7-9, the J gene TRBJ1-6; D uncertain. V lost 2 bases, J lost 8 bases, and 4 bases lay in between. CDR1 SEHNR and CDR2 FQNEAQ come from the germline V gene (reference sequence). This CDR3 is built from 12 residues. This chain's CDR3 is CASSLPDSPLHF. CDR3 coding DNA: TGTGCCAGCAGCTTACCAGATTCACCCCTCCACTTT.

Only a few counts were recorded for this clonotype. The chain links TRBV3-1 to TRBJ1-5; D gene ambiguous. The CDR3 is made up of 12 amino acids. V was trimmed by 4 bases and J by 5 bases, leaving 6 bases between them. In germline, CDR1 is LGHDT, CDR2 YNNKEL (reference sequence). The CDR3 DNA reads as TGTGCCAGCAGCCTCAGTGATCAGCCCCAGCATTTT. It is translated as CASSLSDQPQHF.

This clonotype was picked up a small number of times. V and J are TRBV6-4 and TRBJ2-3; 10 bases are shared with TRBD1. Trimming removed 0 bases from V and 4 bases from J; junction bases left unmatched: 1. Germline V gene lookup returns CDR1 MRHNA and CDR2 SNTAGT. This CDR3 is 15 amino acids long. CDR3 region: CASSDSGQGADTQYF. CDR3 DNA: TGTGCCAGCAGTGACTCAGGACAGGGGGCAGATACGCAGTATTTT.

In DNA, the CDR3 is TGTGCCAGCAGTTACGCAGGGAGCAATGAGCAGTTCTTC. Translating it yields CASSYAGSNEQFF. The chain carries TRBV6-6 and TRBJ2-1; D tentatively reads TRBD1 or TRBD2 (5 bases each). The germline V and J ends were trimmed by 2 bases and 6 bases, with 8 bases remaining between them. The V gene's germline CDR1 is MNHNY and CDR2 SVGAGI (reference sequence). The CDR3 has 13 amino acids.

By frequency in the sample, this clonotype is medium-sized. The chain joins TRBV12-3 or TRBV12-4 to TRBJ1-5; no reliable D call. Trimming cost V 5 bases and J 4 bases, with 6 bases left between them. The CDR3 consists of 12 residues. CDR3 DNA sequence: TGTGCCAGCAGTACCCTAAATCAGCCCCAGCATTTT. It codes for CASSTLNQPQHF.

At least ten counts were recorded for this clonotype. The genes are TRBV4-1 and TRBJ2-7; TRBD2 agrees at 12 bases. Germline CDR1 MGHRA, CDR2 YSYEKL. The CDR3 loop spans 18 amino acids. The trim removed 0 bases at V and 1 base at J, leaving 7 bases unmatched. The CDR3 nucleotides read TGCGCCAGCAGCCAAGATCGACTAGCGGGAGCGGGGTCCTACGAGCAGTACTTC. Its protein is CASSQDRLAGAGSYEQYF.

The chain is built from TRBV10-3 and TRBJ2-7; 7 bases agree with TRBD1. Germline V gene data show CDR1 as ENHRY and CDR2 as SYGVKD. J gave up 0 bases and V 2 bases, and 4 bases lay outside the gene matches. This CDR3 comprises 15 residues. CDR3 bases: TGTGCCATCAGTGAGGGGGGACAGAGCTCCTACGAGCAGTACTTC. It specifies CAISEGGQSSYEQYF.

This clonotype was observed at least ten times. The chain carries TRBV20-1 and TRBJ2-4; 8 positions agree with TRBD2. In germline, CDR1 is DFQATT, CDR2 SNEGSKA (reference sequence). The CDR3 covers 16 residues. Trimming cost V 6 bases and J 7 bases; bases outside gene matches: 17. For the CDR3, the DNA is TGCAGTGCCCACGTCCGTGGACGGGGGGGAACCAACATTCAGTACTTC. Translation: CSAHVRGRGGTNIQYF.

There are many counts of this clonotype. The V call is TRBV12-2, the J call TRBJ1-1; the D segment call TRBD1 is taken from the table without a DNA check. TRBV12-2 is a pseudogene locus. This CDR3 is built from 16 residues. This chain's CDR3 is CASRLPPEKMNTEAFF. As DNA, the CDR3 is TGTGCAAGTCGCTTACCCCCGGAAAAGATGAACACTGAAGCTTTCTTT.

This clonotype appeared many times. V gene TRBV12-3 or TRBV12-4 combines with J gene TRBJ2-1, with a tentative D call TRBD2 (6 bases). The CDR3 extends over 13 amino acids. Trimming shortened V by 7 bases and J by 5 bases, and 12 bases separated the two germline ends. CDR3 nucleotides: TGTGCCAGCAAGAGACTAGACCACAATGAGCAGTTCTTC. Translating gives CASKRLDHNEQFF.

In DNA, the CDR3 is TGCGCCAGCAGCCAAGATCTGGACATGGGGCTGGAGGCTTTCTTT. It translates to CASSQDLDMGLEAFF. The genes are TRBV4-3 and TRBJ1-1; TRBD1 might be the D (5 bases). Trimming stripped 0 bases from V and 11 bases from J, with 19 bases between. Germline CDR1 is LGHNA and CDR2 is YSLEER. The CDR3 consists of 15 residues.

Ten or more counts support this clonotype. CDR3: CASRHTGLGQPQHF. CDR3 bases: TGTGCCAGCAGACACACAGGGTTAGGTCAGCCCCAGCATTTT. This chain connects TRBV12-3 or TRBV12-4 to TRBJ1-5, with TRBD1 as a possible D gene (6 bases). CDR3 size: 14 residues. The V end lost 6 bases, the J end lost 6 bases, and 15 bases lay between the germline ends.

This clonotype was seen repeatedly, ten times or more. This chain links TRBV7-2 with TRBJ2-7; D possibly corresponds to TRBD2 (6 bases). This CDR3 region has 15 residues. In germline, CDR1 is SGHTA, CDR2 FQGNSA. Trimming took 1 base from V and 4 from J, leaving 14 bases between them. DNA of the CDR3: TGTGCCAGCAGCTTAGAGGAGGGGTTGGGGTACGAGCAGTACTTC. Protein product: CASSLEEGLGYEQYF.

V is TRBV6-5 and J is TRBJ2-3; the D call may be TRBD1 or TRBD2 (5 bases each). V lost 5 bases, J lost 5 bases, and 20 bases lay in between. The CDR3 runs 16 residues. Germline-derived CDR1 and CDR2 are MNHEY and SVGAGI. CDR3 DNA: TGTGCCAGCAGTAGACGGGACGGCGTTGTTGGAGATACGCAGTATTTT. This sequence encodes CASSRRDGVVGDTQYF.

This clonotype appeared a few times. The gene calls are TRBV27 and TRBJ2-7, with D hard to call. The V and J ends lost 2 bases and 2 bases respectively, with 13 bases between them. Germline loops: CDR1 MNHEY, CDR2 SMNVEV (reference sequence). The CDR3 sequence is 15 residues long. Here the CDR3 DNA reads TGTGCCAGCAGTTTAAAAGTAGCCGCCCCCTACGAGCAGTACTTC. Translated: CASSLKVAAPYEQYF.

This sequence joins TRBV6-1 and TRBJ1-2; TRBD1 matches at 7 bases. CDR3 length: 14 residues. Germline lookup yields CDR1 MNHNS and CDR2 SASEGT. The V gene end was trimmed by 8 bases and the J gene end by 4 bases; junction bases not matched to a gene: 10. CDR3 protein: CASRRDRGGYGYTF. The CDR3 DNA reads as TGTGCCAGCCGACGGGACAGAGGAGGCTATGGCTACACCTTC.

This clonotype has at least ten counts. This chain connects TRBV27 to TRBJ2-1; D call uncertain. Germline lookup yields CDR1 MNHEY and CDR2 SMNVEV (reference sequence). The CDR3 loop spans 15 amino acids. V was pared by 6 bases and J by 7 bases, with 19 bases between. Written as DNA, the CDR3 is TGTGCCAGCAGCCCCGTCGTCTTCTCGGGTAATGAGCAGTTCTTC. Protein product: CASSPVVFSGNEQFF.

In this sample, this clonotype turned up many times. The J gene is TRBJ2-7, the V gene TRBV5-1, with 8 positions matching TRBD1. The CDR3 sequence is 15 residues long. Unmatched junction bases numbered 9, after V lost 7 bases and J lost 0 bases. CDR1 is SGHRS and CDR2 is YFSETQ in the germline V gene. The CDR3 bases are TGCGCCAGCGCCGTCTACAGGGGGAGCTCCTACGAGCAGTACTTC. As protein: CASAVYRGSSYEQYF.